This T cell receptor (beta chain) is drawn from a study of cytomegalovirus exposure and HLA in healthy donors (dated by TCRdb to 2015 to 2018). Context from the whole study: According to an earlier analysis of 587 of the donors, some 170 million T cells yielded 120 million or so unique TCR beta sequences and 250 to 350 Gb of sequence data. Roughly 310 gigabases of sequencing data and tens of millions of unique TCR sequences were included in an early release covering under 650 HLA-typed donors. Of the roughly 430 genotyped donors, roughly 85% fell in the genetic ancestry cluster associated with self-reported Caucasian donors. The study aimed to test whether cataloging public T cell receptors could reveal signatures of past pathogen exposure. Using immunosequencing, the study profiled T cell repertoires from fewer than 850 subjects and related those repertoires to cytomegalovirus serostatus. A separate validation cohort of more than 100 different subjects was used in addition to the roughly 700-subject first cohort. To predict cytomegalovirus infection status, the study brought together high-throughput TCR immunosequencing, statistical association of individual TCRs with disease status, and machine learning. A later analysis re-analyzed previously published TCR beta repertoires from 500 to 700 donors and added high-resolution HLA genotyping to study TCR occurrence patterns. In the later analysis, no new phenotypic data were used to find candidate immune exposures; instead, reliance was placed on TCR beta sequences and their occurrence across donors. In an earlier analysis of 500 to 650 of the donors, high-throughput TCR beta sequencing was used to judge whether each TCR beta V gene segment behaved as functional or pseudogenic. Donor age, sex, ethnicity and CMV serostatus were collected together with the repertoire data. A later genetic analysis took genome-wide SNP genotypes for about 65% of the 666 donors and used that subset as a discovery cohort. Every discovery cohort repertoire had been produced on one sequencing platform. Both class I and class II loci were covered by HLA typing, at four-digit resolution. The number of typed donors differed by locus: about 629-630 for A, B, C, DRB1 and DQB1; 500 to 550 for DQA1; 600 to 610 for DPA1; and approximately 450 for DPB1. Four to six DR-DQ haplotypes were handled as single units for association and clustering, since linkage in the cohort was strong. Among 300 to 450 genotyped donors of the cohort, an average of 235,054 unique TCR beta nucleotide sequences were sequenced per donor, around 18% of them non-productive.

A note on this clone: This receptor's antigen is unknown. The input lacks base qualities; no much larger clone sits a single base away.

CDR1 and CDR2 were assigned from the germline V gene (reference sequence) as DFQATT and SNEGSKA. From the cysteine through the phenylalanine, the CDR3 covers 11 amino acids. Only the CDR3 region is kept as DNA, spanning 33 bases read in frame from base 1. Between the V and J ends, shortened by 4 bases and 5 bases respectively, the junction contains 5 bases. In total, just over 650 healthy bone marrow donors made up the cohort. All cohort members were sampled while nominally healthy, although unrecorded immune exposures were likely present. The donor was CMV seropositive and belonged to the group of more than 250 seropositive cohort members. Every donor gave a peripheral blood sample, and the peripheral blood mononuclear cells from that sample were used for TCR beta sequencing. Genomic DNA was extracted from the blood cell samples with the Qiagen DNeasy Blood Extraction Kit. The library was made by the immunoSEQ multiplex PCR assay. For the multiplex PCR, a mixture combining 60 forward primers for TCR Vbeta segments and 13 reverse primers for TCR Jbeta segments was used. Amplification of the CDR3 region of rearranged TCR beta genes was performed with a multiplex PCR assay on genomic DNA. Amplified TCR beta libraries were sequenced as 87-base-pair reads on the Illumina HiSeq System. In the original analysis: Across the 600 to 700 repertoires, a later analysis counted 78 million or so unique TCR beta chains, roughly 11 million of which were shared by at least two donors. Raw reads were error-corrected and collapsed into unique sequences with a nearest-neighbor algorithm that merged closely related sequences to remove PCR and sequencing errors. V, D and J gene segments were assigned by aligning CDR3 sequences to IMGT reference sequences. For a sequence to be retained, at least a six-nucleotide match to both a V gene segment and a J gene segment was required. A rearrangement counted as productive if the CDR3 had no stop codons and remained in frame with V and J, and every other rearrangement counted as non-productive. CDR3 was defined by IMGT convention, running from the second conserved V-encoded cysteine to the conserved J-encoded phenylalanine. The earlier analysis of 500 to 650 of the donors excluded any sequence lacking an unambiguous match to a single V gene segment. In an earlier analysis of 587 of the donors, a V segment was called functional when productive rearrangements were above 56.7%, and segregating when the standard deviation between donors exceeded 5%. A statistical classification framework was built to diagnose cytomegalovirus status from the catalog of TCR beta chain sequences. A later analysis assigned V and J genes by comparing TCR nucleotide sequences with IMGT/GENE-DB human TR gene sequences. The TCRdist pipeline was used in a later analysis to assign CDR3 sequences and most-parsimonious VDJ recombination scenarios. In a later analysis, every TCR beta chain was defined by the combination of its CDR3 amino acid sequence and its V-gene family, and reads without a unique V-gene family were dropped. In a later analysis, around 650 highly shared, low-generation-probability nucleotide sequences were removed to address suspected cross-contamination and a sequencing artifact. In a later analysis, a clonal expansion index for each public chain was calculated from normalized within-repertoire ranks of inferred template counts. In a later analysis, generation probabilities were computed using a VDJ recombination model fitted to out-of-frame rearrangements, and the results were checked against IGoR. In a later analysis, TCR-TCR, TCR-HLA and TCR-CMV co-occurrence was scored with hypergeometric tests, and a repertoire-size bias correction was applied to TCR pairs. False discovery rates were estimated in a later analysis by permuting HLA or CMV assignments 20 times. A later analysis grouped co-occurring TCRs with DBSCAN, adding TCRdist sequence similarity when clustering within HLA-allele-positive subsets. Co-occurrence clustering excluded repertoires with fewer than 30,000 or more than 120,000 public chains, plus five with anomalous nucleotide sharing. Not all clones reach the TCRdb copy of this immuneACCESS table, which keeps in-frame sequences only. Checked studies attribute under half of the gap to unresolved V genes and leave the rest unexplained. The DNA gave D and trimming, while V, J and clone size come from that table. Present in this sample are tens of thousands of clones, roughly 60% of which were seen just once. 5.5% to 6.5% of the sample belongs to the ten largest clones.

Study-level results and caveats: Over 15 rarely observed V segments, including chromosome 9 orphons, were excluded from the earlier analysis of just under 600 of the donors because counts were too low. A further reported finding was that TCR beta sequences accurately predicted the HLA-A and HLA-B alleles for most subjects in the first cohort. Compared with equally common non-associated chains, HLA-associated TCR beta chains in a later analysis were more clonally expanded and had lower generation probabilities. Some IMGT-functional V segments, including TRBV6-2 and TRBV6-3, could not be told apart with the 87-base-pair reads, so those segments were excluded. Cytomegalovirus status was reported to be diagnosed by the classifier with high specificity and sensitivity in both the original and validation cohorts. The sequencing pipeline was judged likely to have produced a cluster of highly shared sequence variants as a technical artifact. At a false discovery rate of 0.05, a later analysis linked some 17,000 TCR beta sequences to specific HLA alleles. In a later genetic analysis, a missense DCLRE1C variant was associated with V-gene and J-gene trimming of TCR beta chains, and the association was replicated in an independent cohort. The presence/absence analyses assumed that sequencing depth was roughly uniform across donors, and that assumption may not be true. Three of the identified cytomegalovirus-associated TCR beta chains were confirmed in vitro to be specific for cytomegalovirus antigens. According to a later analysis, TCR association rates differed among HLA loci, with DRB1 alleles showing the most associated TCRs and HLA-C alleles showing the fewest. According to a later analysis, parvovirus B19, influenza, CMV and Epstein-Barr virus appeared linked to several top co-occurrence clusters. In a later genetic analysis, fewer N-insertions in productive TCRs were reported among donors in an Asian-associated ancestry cluster than the roughly 710-donor mean. An earlier analysis of approximately 600 of the donors showed that most TCR beta V segments appeared in productive rearrangements either about 87% or about 30% of the time, which broadly matched IMGT annotations. Because HLA typing was missing for some donors at each locus, association tests included only the typed subset. Most CMV-associated TCR beta chains appeared to be HLA-restricted in a later analysis, and the HLA associations seemed to be driven largely by CMV exposure. Immune exposure information for the cohort was limited to CMV serostatus. The study gave a list of roughly 150 TCR beta chains associated with cytomegalovirus. The authors suggested that the approach could potentially be generalized to other disease states and immunological phenotypes. Correlated functional status among segregating V segments might reflect linkage disequilibrium, but an unknown experimental factor could not be ruled out. When HLA alleles, especially DR and DQ, strongly co-occurred, TCR associations were difficult to assign to individual alleles. The cohort was sequenced for TCR beta chains only, and without alpha or paired-chain data the features that could be detected were limited. Across donors, most TCR sequences were observed very rarely, whereas some public TCRs were present in many individuals.

The chain employs TRBV20-1 and TRBJ1-4, with the D gene not clear enough to name. This TCR came from a boy aged 10-17 years in good health and CMV-seropositive. Sequenced input: PBMCs. CDR3 sequence: CSAKRNEKLFF. The DNA sequence is given as TGCAGTGCTAAGCGGAATGAAAAACTGTTTTTT.